The entry below gives a single T cell receptor beta chain sequence along with its context. Construction of the TCR beta libraries employed iRepertoire HTBI primers in conjunction with Arm-PCR of CDR3 regions. TCRdb processed the multiplex PCR reads anew with MiXCR; each CDR3 protein has one entry. The sample lists a few hundred thousand distinct CDR3 sequences; around an eighth were seen once. The entry originates in a study of regulatory T cells in long-lasting Graves disease. J gave up 5 bases and V 9 bases, and 13 bases lay outside the gene matches. CDR3 size: 15 residues. CDR1 is LNHDA, CDR2 SQIVND, per germline (reference sequence). Time point specified: newly diagnosed GD, antithyroid drugs for less than 3 months. RNA from PBMCs was the source of the TCR library. This sample was shared with a second study, whose subject was T cells in Graves' hyperthyroidism and ophthalmopathy. That source adds: Graves' hyperthyroidism qualified as stable when ophthalmopathy did not progress within 18 months.

This TCR came from a young man with Graves disease. Sequenced here: peripheral blood mononuclear cells (PBMCs), sampled at new diagnosis, from a patient treated with antithyroid drugs. V gene TRBV19 combines with J gene TRBJ2-5; 9 bases map to TRBD1. CDR3 nucleotide sequence: TGTGCCAGCGGACAGGGGACGCGAGAGGGCGAGACCCAGTACTTC. Its protein product is CASGQGTREGETQYF.